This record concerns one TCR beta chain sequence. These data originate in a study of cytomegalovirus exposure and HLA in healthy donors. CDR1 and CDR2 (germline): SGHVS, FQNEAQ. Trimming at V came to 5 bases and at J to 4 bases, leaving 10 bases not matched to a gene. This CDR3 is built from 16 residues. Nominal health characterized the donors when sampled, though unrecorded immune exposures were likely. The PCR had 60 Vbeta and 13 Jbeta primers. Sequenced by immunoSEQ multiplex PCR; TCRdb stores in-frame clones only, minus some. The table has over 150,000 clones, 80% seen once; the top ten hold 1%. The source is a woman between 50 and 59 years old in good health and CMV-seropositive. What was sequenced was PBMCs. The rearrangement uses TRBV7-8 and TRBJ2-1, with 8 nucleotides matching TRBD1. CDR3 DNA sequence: TGTGCCAGCAGCCTATCGACAGGGGTCGAGTACAATGAGCAGTTCTTC. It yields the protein CASSLSTGVEYNEQFF.